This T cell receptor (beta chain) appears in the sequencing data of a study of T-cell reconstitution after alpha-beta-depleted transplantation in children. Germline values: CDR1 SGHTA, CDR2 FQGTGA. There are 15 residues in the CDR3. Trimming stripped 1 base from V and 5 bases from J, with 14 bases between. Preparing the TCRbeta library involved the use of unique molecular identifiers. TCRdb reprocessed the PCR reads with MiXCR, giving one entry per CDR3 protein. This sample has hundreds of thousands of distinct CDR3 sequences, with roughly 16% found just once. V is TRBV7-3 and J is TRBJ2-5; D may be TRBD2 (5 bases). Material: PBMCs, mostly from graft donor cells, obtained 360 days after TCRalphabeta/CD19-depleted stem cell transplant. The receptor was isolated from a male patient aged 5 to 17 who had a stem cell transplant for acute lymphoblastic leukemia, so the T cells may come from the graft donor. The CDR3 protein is CASSLRPSLLETQYF. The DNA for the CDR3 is TGTGCCAGCAGCTTAAGACCTAGCTTACTTGAGACCCAGTACTTC.